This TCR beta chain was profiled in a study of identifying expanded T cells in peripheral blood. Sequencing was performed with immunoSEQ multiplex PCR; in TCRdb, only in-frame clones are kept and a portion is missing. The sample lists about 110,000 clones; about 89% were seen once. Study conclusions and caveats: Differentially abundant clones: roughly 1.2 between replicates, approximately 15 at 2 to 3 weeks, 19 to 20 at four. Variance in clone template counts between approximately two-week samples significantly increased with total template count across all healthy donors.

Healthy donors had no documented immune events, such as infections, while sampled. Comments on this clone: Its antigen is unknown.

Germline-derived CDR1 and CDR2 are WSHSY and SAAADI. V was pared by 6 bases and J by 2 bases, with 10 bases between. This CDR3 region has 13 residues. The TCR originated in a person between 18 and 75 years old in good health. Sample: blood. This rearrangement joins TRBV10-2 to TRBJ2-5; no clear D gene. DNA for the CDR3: TGCGCCAGCAGCTGGTACAGACAAGAGACCCAGTACTTC. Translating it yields CASSWYRQETQYF.